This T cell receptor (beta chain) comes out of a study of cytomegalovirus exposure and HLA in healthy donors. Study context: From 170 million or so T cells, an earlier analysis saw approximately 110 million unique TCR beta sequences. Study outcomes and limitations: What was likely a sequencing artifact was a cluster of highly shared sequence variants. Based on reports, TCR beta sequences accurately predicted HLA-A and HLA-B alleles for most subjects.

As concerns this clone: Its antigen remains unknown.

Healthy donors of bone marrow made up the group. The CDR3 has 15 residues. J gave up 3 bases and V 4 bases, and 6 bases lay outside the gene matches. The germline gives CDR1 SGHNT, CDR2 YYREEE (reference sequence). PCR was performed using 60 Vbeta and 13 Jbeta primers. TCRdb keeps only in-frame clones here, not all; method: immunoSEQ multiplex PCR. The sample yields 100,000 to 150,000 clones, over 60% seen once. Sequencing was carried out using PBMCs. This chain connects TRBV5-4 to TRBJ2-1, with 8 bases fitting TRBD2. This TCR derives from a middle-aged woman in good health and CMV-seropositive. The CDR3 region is CASSPPGTSYNEQFF. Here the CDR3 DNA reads TGTGCCAGCAGCCCTCCCGGGACTAGCTACAATGAGCAGTTCTTC.